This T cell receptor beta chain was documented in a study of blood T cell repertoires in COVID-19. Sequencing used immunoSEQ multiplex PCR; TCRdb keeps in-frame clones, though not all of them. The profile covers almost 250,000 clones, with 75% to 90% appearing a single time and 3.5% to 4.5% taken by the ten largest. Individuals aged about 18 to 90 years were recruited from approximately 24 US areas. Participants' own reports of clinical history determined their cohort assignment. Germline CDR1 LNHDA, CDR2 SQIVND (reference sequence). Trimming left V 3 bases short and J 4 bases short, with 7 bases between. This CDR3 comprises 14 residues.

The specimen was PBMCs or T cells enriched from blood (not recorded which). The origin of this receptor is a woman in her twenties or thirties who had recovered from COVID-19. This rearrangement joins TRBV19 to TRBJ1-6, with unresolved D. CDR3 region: CASSIEAYNSPLHF. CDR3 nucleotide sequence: TGTGCCAGTAGTATCGAGGCATATAATTCACCCCTCCACTTT. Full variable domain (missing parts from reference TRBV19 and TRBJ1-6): DGGITQSPKYLFRKEGQNVTLSCEQNLNHDAMYWYRQDPGQGLRLIYYSQIVNDFQKGDIAEGYSVSREKKESFPLTVTSAQKNPTAFYLCASSIEAYNSPLHFGNGTRLTVT.